The 20 T cell receptor beta chains below were found in one sample sequenced in a study of blood T cell repertoires in COVID-19. Using immunoSEQ multiplex PCR, the repertoire was profiled, and TCRdb retains in-frame clones only, with some absent. The sample consists of 270,000 or so clones, about 91% of them appearing once. The specimen was peripheral blood. Receptors were obtained from a woman aged 40 to 50 who had recovered from COVID-19.

This chain connects TRBV28 to TRBJ1-5; no definite D call. The germline V gene has CDR1 MDHEN and CDR2 SYDVKM. The ends were cut back, 4 bases at V and 5 bases at J, with 18 bases in the middle. The CDR3 sequence is 16 residues long. CDR3 sequence reads: CASSYEGINLDQPQHF. CDR3 in DNA: TGTGCCAGCAGTTATGAGGGCATCAACCTAGATCAGCCCCAGCATTTT.

The chain uses TRBV7-9 and TRBJ2-4; 9 positions agree with TRBD2. Trimming took 4 bases from V and 4 from J; bases not matched to a gene: 8. The CDR3 runs to 16 residues. Germline assignment: CDR1 SEHNR and CDR2 FQNEAQ (reference sequence). The CDR3: CASSSLREGAKNIQYF. The DNA for the CDR3 is TGTGCCAGCAGCTCCCTGCGGGAGGGGGCTAAAAACATTCAGTACTTC.

The chain employs TRBV6-1 and TRBJ2-2, with D possibly TRBD2 on 7 matching bases. V was trimmed by 4 bases and J by 4 bases, leaving 16 bases between them. The CDR3 spans 16 residues. The germline V gene has CDR1 MNHNS and CDR2 SASEGT. The CDR3 region is CASSGKGGAVTGELFF. Written as DNA, the CDR3 is TGTGCCAGCAGTGGAAAAGGGGGGGCGGTCACCGGGGAGCTGTTTTTT.

This clone was recorded many times. The chain has TRBV29-1 and TRBJ1-5, with TRBD1 matching 9 bases. The CDR3 contains 13 residues. Germline V gene sequence: CDR1 SQVTM, CDR2 ANQGSEA. The ends lost 8 bases at V and 4 bases at J; junction bases unmatched: 6. The CDR3 nucleotides read TGCAGCACCGGGACAGGGTATAATCAGCCCCAGCATTTT. Encoded protein: CSTGTGYNQPQHF. The full variable domain, rest sourced from reference TRBV29-1 and TRBJ1-5, is SAVISQKPSRDICQRGTSLTIQCQVDSQVTMMFWYRQQPGQSLTLIATANQGSEATYESGFVIDKFPISRPNLTFSTLTVSNMSPEDSSIYLCSTGTGYNQPQHFGDGTRLSIL.

The CDR3: CASTLRTGTGVTEAFF. In nucleotides, the CDR3 is TGTGCCAGCACCCTGAGGACCGGGACAGGGGTTACTGAAGCTTTCTTT. The V gene is TRBV27, the J gene TRBJ1-1, with TRBD1 matching over 10 bases. The CDR3 loop spans 16 amino acids. V shed 7 bases and J 5 bases; nucleotides not matched to a gene: 13. Per germline, CDR1 MNHEY and CDR2 SMNVEV (reference sequence).

The genes are TRBV18 and TRBJ2-7, with D maybe TRBD2 (5 bases). The CDR3 is 13 residues long. Germline V gene lookup returns CDR1 KGHSH and CDR2 LQKENI. This CDR3 reads CASSLLEASEEYV. CDR3 nucleotide sequence: TGTGCCAGCTCACTTTTGGAGGCCTCCGAGGAGTACGTC.

The chain combines TRBV29-1 with TRBJ1-2; TRBD1 agrees at 9 bases. Per germline, CDR1 SQVTM and CDR2 ANQGSEA. V lost 3 bases, J lost 7 bases, and 3 bases stayed unmatched. This CDR3 contains 12 residues. The CDR3 sequence: CSVEGQGGGYTF. The CDR3 bases are TGCAGCGTTGAGGGACAGGGCGGTGGCTACACCTTC.

V usage is TRBV7-2 and J usage is TRBJ1-6; D is unresolved. Between the trimmed V and J ends, which lost 7 bases and 7 bases, there was a span of 14 bases. CDR3 length equals 14 residues. Germline values: CDR1 SGHTA, CDR2 FQGNSA. The CDR3 DNA is TGTGCCAGCACTCCCAGGACTACCAATTCACCCCTCCACTTT. Protein: CASTPRTTNSPLHF.

The V call is TRBV3-1 (or the pseudogene TRBV3-2), the J call TRBJ2-1, with 7 bases matching TRBD2. The CDR3 contains 16 residues. Looked up from germline, CDR1 is LGHDT and CDR2 is YNNKEL (reference sequence). Trimming removed 2 bases from V and 10 bases from J; junction bases left unmatched: 14. The CDR3 here is CASSQRDVTGGREQFF. DNA for the CDR3: TGTGCCAGCAGCCAACGGGATGTGACGGGGGGACGGGAGCAGTTCTTC.

V usage is TRBV4-1 and J usage is TRBJ2-1; 9 nucleotides line up with TRBD2. Looked up from germline, CDR1 is MGHRA and CDR2 is YSYEKL. With 4 bases clipped from V and 2 bases from J, the junction kept 12 bases outside the gene matches. The CDR3 loop spans 18 amino acids. The CDR3 coding sequence is TGCGCCAGCAGCCGGTTGCACGCGAGCGGGAGGACCTACAATGAGCAGTTCTTC. Translated, it gives CASSRLHASGRTYNEQFF.

The chain links TRBV9 to TRBJ2-3; tentative D call: TRBD1 (5 bases). This CDR3 has 17 amino acids. CDR1 is SGDLS, CDR2 YYNGEE, per germline. Trimming pared 0 bases from V and 0 bases from J, leaving 14 bases between. This CDR3 reads CASSVASQGPSTDTQYF. As DNA, the CDR3 is TGTGCCAGCAGCGTAGCATCCCAGGGTCCTAGCACAGATACGCAGTATTTT.

The chain links TRBV5-4 to TRBJ2-1; 12 nucleotides align to TRBD2. Germline loops: CDR1 SGHNT, CDR2 YYREEE (reference sequence). The junction had 9 bases not matched to a gene; V was cut back by 4 bases and J by 1 base. This CDR3 region has 18 residues. This chain's CDR3 is CASSPGLAGIISYNEQFF. The CDR3 region has the DNA TGTGCCAGCAGCCCGGGACTAGCGGGTATTATTTCCTACAATGAGCAGTTCTTC. Full variable domain (missing parts from reference TRBV5-4 and TRBJ2-1): ETGVTQSPTHLIKTRGQQVTLRCSSQSGHNTVSWYQQALGQGPQFIFQYYREEENGRGNFPPRFSGLQFPNYSSELNVNALELDDSALYLCASSPGLAGIISYNEQFFGPGTRLTVL.

This clone was counted only a few times. The rearrangement joins TRBV6-2 or TRBV6-3 to TRBJ2-7; TRBD2 matches 9 bases. CDR1 MNHEY and CDR2 SVGEGT come from the germline V gene. The junction had 8 bases not matched to a gene; V was cut back by 5 bases and J by 6 bases. The CDR3 covers 14 residues. The CDR3 coding sequence is TGTGCCAGCAGTCCGCGAGCGGGAGGTACCGAGCAGTACGTC. Amino acid sequence: CASSPRAGGTEQYV.

The rearrangement links TRBV18 to TRBJ2-7, with 7 bases that match TRBD2. CDR1 is KGHSH and CDR2 is LQKENI in the germline V gene. CDR3 length equals 15 residues. With V trimmed by 2 bases and J by 1 base, 5 bases remained unmatched. The CDR3 DNA is TGTGCCAGCTCACCAGGTGGAGCGGGGTCCTACGAGCAGTACTTC. It translates to CASSPGGAGSYEQYF. Filled out from reference TRBV18 and TRBJ2-7, the complete variable domain reads NAGVMQNPRHLVRRRGQEARLRCSPMKGHSHVYWYRQLPEEGLKFMVYLQKENIIDESGMPKERFSAEFPKEGPSILRIQQVVRGDSAAYFCASSPGGAGSYEQYFGPGTRLTVT.

This chain connects TRBV2 to TRBJ2-5; 7 bases match TRBD1. J was trimmed by 4 bases and V by 5 bases; bases with no gene match: 4. The CDR3 sequence is 13 residues long. Looked up from germline, CDR1 is SNHLY and CDR2 is FYNNEI. The CDR3 protein is CASSRGQLETQYF. The CDR3 DNA reads TGTGCCAGCAGTAGGGGGCAATTAGAGACCCAGTACTTC.

The chain couples TRBV11-3 to TRBJ1-1; D may be TRBD1 (5 bases). From germline, CDR1 is SGHNT and CDR2 YENEEA. The CDR3 has 14 amino acids. Trimming removed 0 bases from V and 11 bases from J, with 16 bases in between. As DNA, the CDR3 is TGTGCCAGCAGCTTAGATCCTGAGGGCGGGGCCGCTTTCTTT. Translating gives CASSLDPEGGAAFF.

The chain combines TRBV7-2 with TRBJ1-1, with D perhaps matching TRBD1 (6 bases). This CDR3 is 15 amino acids long. Germline assignment: CDR1 SGHTA and CDR2 FQGNSA. Trimming left V 3 bases short and J 0 bases short, with 11 bases between. CDR3 nucleotides: TGTGCCAGCAGCTTGGGGGGGCTTTTGAACACTGAAGCTTTCTTT. It specifies CASSLGGLLNTEAFF.

The genes are TRBV4-3 and TRBJ2-2; D may be TRBD2 (5 bases). The CDR3 consists of 14 residues. V was clipped by 0 bases and J by 7 bases, with 9 bases between them. Germline V gene lookup returns CDR1 LGHNA and CDR2 YSLEER. The CDR3 DNA follows: TGCGCCAGCAGCCAAGATATGACTATCGGGGAGCTGTTTTTT. Amino acids: CASSQDMTIGELFF.

The genes are TRBV7-9 and TRBJ2-5, with a possible D match to TRBD2 (6 bases). Germline loops: CDR1 SEHNR, CDR2 FQNEAQ (reference sequence). V lost 1 base and J 5 bases, leaving 11 bases between the germline ends. This CDR3 contains 14 residues. CDR3 amino acids: CASSLEEGFETQYF. CDR3 nucleotides: TGTGCCAGCAGCTTAGAGGAGGGCTTTGAGACCCAGTACTTC.

The chain couples TRBV28 to TRBJ1-5; the D gene is possibly TRBD1 (6 bases). Germline CDR1 reads MDHEN; CDR2 reads SYDVKM. The CDR3 sequence is 13 residues long. Deletions cut 5 bases from V and 7 bases from J, with 12 bases between. The CDR3 region is CASSPTGSQPQHF. In DNA form, the CDR3 reads TGTGCCAGCAGTCCTACAGGGTCCCAGCCCCAGCATTTT.